This T cell receptor beta chain was captured in a study of blood T cells in healthy people across ages (dated by TCRdb to the mid-2010s). Background on the whole study: In model experiments, template switching captured roughly one uniquely barcoded TCR beta cDNA molecule for every two T cells. Age-related changes in TCR beta repertoire diversity were measured in the study by deep sequencing normalized with unique cDNA molecular identifiers. The donors were split into four age groups: young (average 16 years), middle-aged (around 40), aged (approximately 59) and long-lived (roughly 88). To avoid experimental bias, donors of different ages were spread randomly across the sequencing lanes. The study analyzed two additional independent replicas of 1 million unique cDNA reads from the same blood draw for two donors, one aged 18 to 29 and one aged 80 or older.

To note about this clonotype: Its antigen is unknown. No per-base quality is available; no much larger clone lies one base away.

Donors were 30 to 45 systemically healthy Caucasian individuals from Russia aged roughly 6 to 95 years. Around 10 milliliters of peripheral blood were collected from each donor into EDTA-treated Vacutainer tubes. PBMCs were isolated by Ficoll-Paque density-gradient centrifugation, with at least 6 million obtained per sample. Total RNA was extracted from PBMCs with Trizol reagent, with at least 6 micrograms obtained per sample. For every donor, an aliquot of PBMCs went through flow cytometry to measure the percentages of naive CD45RAhigh/CD27high T cells. V drops 7 bases and J drops 4 bases, leaving 8 bases in between. Counted from cysteine to phenylalanine, this CDR3 has 11 amino acids. Just CDR3 DNA is preserved here, 33 bases in frame from base 1. The germline V gene sets CDR1 to SQVTM and CDR2 to ANQGSEA. The full study reports these points: Estimates of total diversity based on one million sequenced T cells were considered lower bounds and underestimates. The CMV infection status of donors was not known, potentially confounding age-related changes in expanded clonotypes. A strong correlation was found between observed TCR beta diversity and the percentage of naive T cells measured by flow cytometry. Since profiling was done on bulk unsorted PBMCs, naive and antigen-experienced compartments could not be conclusively compared. Observed TCR beta diversity per million T cells fell roughly linearly with age, and a significant reduction was already apparent by age around 40. Compared with the aged group, the long-lived group had more naive CD4+ T cells, fewer expanded clones and increased TCR diversity, suggesting age selection.

Libraries were built with 5' RACE. TCRdb lists the instrument as Illumina HiSeq 2500. A second PCR of roughly 6 to 11 cycles was run with a J-beta primer mix and a sample-barcoded 5' primer. Each TCR beta cDNA molecule received a unique molecular identifier from a template-switch 5' adaptor carrying 12 random nucleotides. Each sample yielded at least 3 million CDR3-containing paired-end reads. All of the RNA was converted into first-strand cDNA using the Mint cDNA synthesis kit, with a TRBC-specific oligonucleotide serving as the primer. Following uracil-DNA glycosylase treatment, all cDNA underwent a first 18-cycle PCR with the universal primers M1SS and BC2_uni_R. The paper's processing steps were these. For normalization, 1 million high-quality reads were randomly selected from each sample, with every read carrying a distinct molecular identifier. Reads with shared molecular identifiers were discarded instead of being binned into consensus sequences. CDR3 identification, clonotype clustering and error correction used MiTCR with a Q25 quality threshold and the strictest error-elimination algorithm. Lower-bound total TCR beta diversity was estimated with a nonparametric unseen species model using Euler transformation. In-frame beta chains were kept once TCRdb had trimmed the public reads at Q25 with fastp and called clones with MiXCR. Under each unique CDR3 protein, matching rows form one entry showing the most common genes and DNA. It is TCRdb's table, rather than the study itself, that gives the V and J calls and clone size. This sample lists some 1,500,000 distinct CDR3 sequences; roughly 43% were detected once. 4% of the sample is taken by the ten largest.

This sequence uses TRBV29-1 and TRBJ2-1; confidence is insufficient to name the D gene. The sample was blood. The sequence was collected from a young woman in good health. The sequenced DNA is TGCAGCGGGTGCCGGTACAATGAGCAGTTCTTC. The translation is CSGCRYNEQFF.